The sequence of this TCR beta chain was determined in a study of cytomegalovirus exposure and HLA in healthy donors (dated by TCRdb to 2015 to 2018). A note on the overall study: An earlier analysis of about 560 of the donors reported 250 to 350 Gb of sequence data and 117 million unique TCR beta sequences obtained from roughly 180 million T cells. Besides the first cohort of around 700 subjects, a separate validation cohort made up of roughly 130 different subjects was used. The genetic ancestry cluster associated with self-reported Caucasian donors included about four fifths of the roughly 400 genotyped donors. An earlier analysis of some 500 of the donors used high-throughput TCR beta sequencing to judge whether each TCR beta V gene segment behaved as functional or pseudogenic. Alongside the repertoire data, information on donor age, sex, ethnicity and CMV serostatus was compiled. The T cell repertoires of around 670 subjects were profiled by immunosequencing and related to cytomegalovirus serostatus. Rather than drawing on any new phenotypic data, the later analysis identified candidate immune exposures from TCR beta sequences and the way those sequences occurred across donors. To predict cytomegalovirus infection status, the study combined high-throughput TCR immunosequencing, statistical association of individual TCRs with disease status, and machine learning. To study patterns of TCR occurrence, a later analysis re-analyzed previously published TCR beta repertoires from 600 to 750 donors and added high-resolution HLA genotyping. An early release that covered some 630 HLA-typed donors contained approximately 300 gigabases of sequencing data and tens of millions of unique TCR sequences. The study aimed to test whether signatures of past pathogen exposure could be identified by cataloging public T cell receptors. On average, roughly 250,000 unique TCR beta nucleotide sequences were sequenced per donor among 398 genotyped donors of the cohort, with roughly 18% of those sequences being non-productive. The number of donors typed differed by locus, with roughly 629-640 for A, B, C, DRB1 and DQB1, around 500 for DQA1, 600 to 610 for DPA1, and roughly 450 for DPB1. In a later genetic analysis, genome-wide SNP genotypes for about three fifths of the roughly 670 donors were used, and that subset was treated as a discovery cohort. A handful of DR-DQ haplotypes were treated as single units for association and clustering because of strong linkage in the cohort. HLA typing covered class I and class II loci at four-digit resolution. All discovery cohort repertoires had been generated on a single sequencing platform. Here is what the overall study found, with its caveats: In a later analysis, several top co-occurrence clusters were reported to appear linked to parvovirus B19, influenza, CMV and Epstein-Barr virus. In the study, 150 to 200 TCR beta chains were listed as associated with cytomegalovirus. A further reported finding was that TCR beta sequences accurately predicted the HLA-A and HLA-B alleles for most subjects in the first cohort. Some IMGT-functional V segments, including TRBV6-2 and TRBV6-3, could not be told apart with the 87-base-pair reads, so those segments were excluded. Across donors, most TCR sequences were observed very rarely, whereas some public TCRs were present in many individuals. In a later analysis, HLA-associated TCR beta chains were found to be more clonally expanded and to have lower generation probabilities than equally common non-associated chains. According to the authors, the approach could potentially be generalized to other disease states and immunological phenotypes. A later analysis found that most CMV-associated TCR beta chains appeared HLA-restricted, with HLA associations seemingly driven largely by CMV exposure. A cluster of highly shared sequence variants was judged likely to be a technical artifact of the sequencing pipeline. Specific HLA alleles were associated with over 15,000 TCR beta sequences at a false discovery rate of 0.05 in a later analysis. In an earlier analysis of about 600 of the donors, most TCR beta V segments appeared in productive rearrangements about 87% or about 30% of the time, broadly matching IMGT annotations. The earlier analysis of about 600 of the donors excluded fewer than 20 rarely observed V segments, including chromosome 9 orphons, because counts were too low. The only immune exposure information available for the cohort was CMV serostatus. The presence/absence analyses assumed that sequencing depth was roughly uniform across donors, and that assumption may not be true. Because HLA typing was unavailable for some donors at each locus, only the typed subset was used in association tests. An association between a missense DCLRE1C variant and V-gene and J-gene trimming of TCR beta chains was found in a later genetic analysis and replicated in an independent cohort. Compared with the approximately 710-donor mean, donors in an Asian-associated ancestry cluster had fewer N-insertions in productive TCRs, according to a later genetic analysis. In vitro tests confirmed that a few of the cytomegalovirus-associated TCR beta chains recognize cytomegalovirus antigens. Cytomegalovirus status was reported to be diagnosed by the classifier with high specificity and sensitivity in both the original and validation cohorts. According to a later analysis, TCR association rates differed among HLA loci, with DRB1 alleles showing the most associated TCRs and HLA-C alleles showing the fewest. When HLA alleles, especially DR and DQ, strongly co-occurred, TCR associations were difficult to assign to individual alleles. Only TCR beta chains were sequenced in this cohort, and the absence of alpha or paired-chain data limited detectable features. Linkage disequilibrium might explain the correlated functional status among segregating V segments, but an unknown experimental factor could not be excluded.

Worth noting for this clone: The antigen it binds to is not known. Per-base quality was not reported, and no clone a single base away is much larger than it.

Receptor amplification or capture employed the immunoSEQ multiplex PCR assay. The multiplex PCR relied on a mix of 60 forward primers for TCR Vbeta segments and 13 reverse primers for TCR Jbeta segments. A multiplex PCR assay on genomic DNA amplified the CDR3 region of rearranged TCR beta genes. On the Illumina HiSeq System, the amplified TCR beta libraries were sequenced as 87-base-pair reads. In the original analysis: A later analysis counted some 80 million unique TCR beta chains across the 650 to 700 repertoires, and some 12 million of these chains were shared by at least two donors. Raw reads were error-corrected and collapsed into unique sequences with a nearest-neighbor algorithm that merged closely related sequences to remove PCR and sequencing errors. V, D and J gene segments were assigned by aligning CDR3 sequences to IMGT reference sequences. For a sequence to be retained, at least a six-nucleotide match to both a V gene segment and a J gene segment was required. A rearrangement counted as productive if the CDR3 had no stop codons and remained in frame with V and J, and every other rearrangement counted as non-productive. CDR3 was defined by IMGT convention, running from the second conserved V-encoded cysteine to the conserved J-encoded phenylalanine. Sequences without an unambiguous match to a single V gene segment were excluded from the earlier analysis of approximately 560 of the donors. In an earlier analysis of a few hundred of the donors, V segments were called functional above 56.7% productive rearrangements and were called segregating when the between-donor standard deviation exceeded 5%. A statistical classification framework was built for diagnosing cytomegalovirus status from the catalog of TCR beta chain sequences. A later analysis assigned V and J genes by comparing TCR nucleotide sequences with IMGT/GENE-DB human TR gene sequences. The TCRdist pipeline was used in a later analysis to assign CDR3 sequences and most-parsimonious VDJ recombination scenarios. In a later analysis, each TCR beta chain was defined by its CDR3 amino acid sequence together with its V-gene family, and reads lacking a unique V-gene family were excluded. To address suspected cross-contamination and a sequencing artifact, a later analysis removed under 600 highly shared, low-generation-probability nucleotide sequences. In a later analysis, a clonal expansion index for each public chain was calculated from normalized within-repertoire ranks of inferred template counts. In a later analysis, generation probabilities were computed using a VDJ recombination model fitted to out-of-frame rearrangements, and the results were checked against IGoR. In a later analysis, hypergeometric tests were used to score TCR-TCR, TCR-HLA and TCR-CMV co-occurrence, with a repertoire-size bias correction applied to TCR pairs. To estimate false discovery rates, a later analysis permuted the HLA or CMV assignments 20 times. In a later analysis, co-occurring TCRs were grouped using DBSCAN, with TCRdist sequence similarity added in when clustering inside HLA-allele-positive subsets. Co-occurrence clustering excluded repertoires with fewer than 30,000 or more than 120,000 public chains, plus five with anomalous nucleotide sharing. This is the immuneACCESS table as TCRdb keeps it, with only in-frame sequences that have V and J called. A part of the clones is gone; compared with another copy, unresolved V genes explain less than half, and the rest is unexplained. V, J and clone size are those of that table, while D and trimming were read from the DNA. The sample table shows about 94,000 clones, and roughly 80% are seen once. 7% to 9% of the sample goes to the ten largest clones.

CDR1 SGHNT and CDR2 YYREEE are derived from the germline V gene (reference sequence). From the cysteine up to the phenylalanine, the CDR3 has a length of 14 residues. Of all the DNA, just the CDR3 is kept, 42 bases in frame from base 1. The cohort was made up of several hundred healthy bone marrow donors. All cohort members were sampled while nominally healthy, although unrecorded immune exposures were likely present. The donor tested CMV seropositive, placing the donor among the approximately 310 seropositive members of the cohort. A peripheral blood sample was collected from each donor, and TCR beta sequencing was performed on peripheral blood mononuclear cells. The Qiagen DNeasy Blood Extraction Kit was used to extract genomic DNA from the blood cell samples.

Sequencing was carried out using PBMCs. The TCR comes from a middle-aged man in good health and CMV-seropositive. The rearrangement combines TRBV5-4 with TRBJ2-5; TRBD1 lines up with 9 middle nucleotides. The DNA end lines up better with TRBJ2-7; the J call may be wrong. The bases are TGTGCCAGCAGCCAGGGACAGGGACCCTACGAGCAGTACTTC. Translation gives CASSQGQGPYEQYF.